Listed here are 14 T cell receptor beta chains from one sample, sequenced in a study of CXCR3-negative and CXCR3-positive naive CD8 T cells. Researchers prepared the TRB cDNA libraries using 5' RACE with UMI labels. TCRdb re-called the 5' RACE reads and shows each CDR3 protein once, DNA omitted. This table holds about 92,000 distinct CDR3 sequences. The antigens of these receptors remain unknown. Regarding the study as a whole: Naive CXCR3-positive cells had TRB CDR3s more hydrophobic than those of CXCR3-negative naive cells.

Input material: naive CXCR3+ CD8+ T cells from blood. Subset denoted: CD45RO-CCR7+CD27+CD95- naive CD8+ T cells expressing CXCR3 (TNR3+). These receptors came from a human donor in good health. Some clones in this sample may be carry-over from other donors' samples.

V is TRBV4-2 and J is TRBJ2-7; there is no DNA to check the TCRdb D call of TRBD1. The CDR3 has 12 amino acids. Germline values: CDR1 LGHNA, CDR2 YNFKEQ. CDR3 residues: CASSQPGWEQYF.

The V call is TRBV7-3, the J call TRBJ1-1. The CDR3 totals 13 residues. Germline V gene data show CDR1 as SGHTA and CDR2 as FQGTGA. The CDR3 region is CASSLWSNTEASF.

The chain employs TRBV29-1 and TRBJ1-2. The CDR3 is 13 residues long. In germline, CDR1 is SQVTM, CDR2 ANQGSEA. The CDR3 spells CSAGPEGFYGYTF.

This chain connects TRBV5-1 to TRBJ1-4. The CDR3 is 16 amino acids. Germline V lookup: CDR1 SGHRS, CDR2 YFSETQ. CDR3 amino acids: CASSLGERAFNEKLFF.

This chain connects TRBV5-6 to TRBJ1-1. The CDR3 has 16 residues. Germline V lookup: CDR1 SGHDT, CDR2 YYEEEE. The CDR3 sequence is CASSLSLAGENTEAFF. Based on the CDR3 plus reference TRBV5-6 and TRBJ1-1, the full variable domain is DAGVTQSPTHLIKTRGQQVTLRCSPKSGHDTVSWYQQALGQGPQFIFQYYEEEERQRGNFPDRFSGHQFPNYSSELNVNALLLGDSALYLCASSLSLAGENTEAFFGQGTRLTVV.

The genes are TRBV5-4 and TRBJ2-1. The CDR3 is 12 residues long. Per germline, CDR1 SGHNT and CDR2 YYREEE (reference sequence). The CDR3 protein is CASSWELNEQFF.

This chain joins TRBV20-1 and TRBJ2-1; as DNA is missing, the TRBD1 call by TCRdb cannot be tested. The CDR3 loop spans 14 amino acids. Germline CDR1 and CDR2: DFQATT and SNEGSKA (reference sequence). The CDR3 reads CSARDRDRFNEQFF.

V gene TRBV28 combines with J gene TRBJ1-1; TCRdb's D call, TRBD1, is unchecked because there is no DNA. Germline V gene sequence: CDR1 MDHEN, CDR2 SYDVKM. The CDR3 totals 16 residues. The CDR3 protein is CASVGDHGQGGGEAFF.

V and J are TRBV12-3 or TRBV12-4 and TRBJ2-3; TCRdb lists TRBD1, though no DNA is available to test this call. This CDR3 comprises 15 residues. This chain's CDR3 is CASDLSGSRTDTQYF.

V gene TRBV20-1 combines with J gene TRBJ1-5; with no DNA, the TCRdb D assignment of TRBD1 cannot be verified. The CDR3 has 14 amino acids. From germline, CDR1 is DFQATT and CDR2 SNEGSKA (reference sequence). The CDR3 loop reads CSATLDREYQPQHF.

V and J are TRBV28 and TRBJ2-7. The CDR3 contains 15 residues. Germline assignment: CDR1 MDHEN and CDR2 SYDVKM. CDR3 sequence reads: CASINFFLASYEQYF.

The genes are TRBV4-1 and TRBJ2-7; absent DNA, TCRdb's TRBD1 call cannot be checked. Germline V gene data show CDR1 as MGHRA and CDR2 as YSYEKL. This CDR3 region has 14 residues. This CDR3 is CASSLRDSPYEQYF.

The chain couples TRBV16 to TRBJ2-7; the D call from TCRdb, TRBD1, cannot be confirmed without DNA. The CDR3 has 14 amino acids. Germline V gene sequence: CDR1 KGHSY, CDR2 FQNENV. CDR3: CASSQSAPPGEQYF. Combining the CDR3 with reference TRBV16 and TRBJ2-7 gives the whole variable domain GEEVAQTPKHLVRGEGQKAKLYCAPIKGHSYVFWYQQVLKNEFKFLISFQNENVFDETGMPKERFSAKCLPNSPCSLEIQATKLEDSAVYFCASSQSAPPGEQYFGPGTRLTVT.

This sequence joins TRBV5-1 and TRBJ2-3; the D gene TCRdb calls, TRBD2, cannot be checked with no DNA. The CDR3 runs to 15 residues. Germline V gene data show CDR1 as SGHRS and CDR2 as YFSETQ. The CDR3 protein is CASTLIGQATDTQYF.